This TCR beta chain derives from a study of CD8+ T cells in alopecia areata. Study results and limitations: Researchers report lesional scalp, most notably alopecia totalis/universalis, outstripped normal scalp in clonality. Clarity of TCR sharing across patients fell short of that in mice, possibly HLA-related.

Treatment of the sample: oral pan-JAK inhibitor, 5-10 mg twice daily. Regarding this clone: Its cognate antigen is unknown.

Reverse transcription of extracted RNA yielded cDNA, which provided the sequencing template. Data came from immunoSEQ multiplex PCR; TCRdb stores just in-frame clones and leaves some out. The sample includes about 220,000 clones, around three fifths seen only once; the top ten take 1.6%. The CDR3 consists of 12 residues. V was clipped by 0 bases and J by 12 bases, with 9 bases between them. In germline, CDR1 is SGHTA, CDR2 FQGNSA. The sample here was CD4+ T cells sorted from blood, taken at week 4, from a patient treated with tofacitinib. This TCR was sampled from a human donor with alopecia areata. The V gene is TRBV7-2, the J gene TRBJ2-4, with no clear D. The CDR3 spells CASSLAQSGQYF. Here the CDR3 DNA reads TGTGCCAGCAGCTTAGCACAGTCCGGTCAGTACTTC.